This T cell receptor (beta chain) was sequenced for a study of regulatory T cells in long-lasting Graves disease. Study-wide context: With positive TSH receptor antibodies and over 5 years of antithyroid drugs, Graves' disease was considered persistent. Study conclusions and caveats: Patients with persistent disease showed a bias toward TRBV28, TRBJ1-2 and TRBJ2-5. TCR diversity was lower in persistent Graves' patients than in newly diagnosed ones.

Time point described: persistent/refractory GD, antithyroid drugs over 5 years with positive TRAb. PBMCs were the source of the RNA used for TCR sequencing. V was clipped by 7 bases and J by 11 bases, with 24 bases between them. CDR3 length: 15 residues. Germline CDR1 reads MNHEY; CDR2 reads SVGEGT. CDR3-region Arm-PCR and iRepertoire HTBI primers produced the TCR beta libraries. TCRdb re-analysed the multiplex PCR reads in MiXCR, keeping a single row per CDR3 protein. The data show about 660,000 distinct CDR3 sequences, with approximately 29% seen just once and under 55% held by the top ten. About this clonotype: Its cognate antigen is unknown.

The TCR sequence derives from a female donor with Graves disease. J is TRBJ1-5 and V is TRBV6-2 or TRBV6-3; tentatively, D is TRBD1 (6 bases). The sample in question was peripheral blood mononuclear cells (PBMCs), obtained when the disease was refractory, from a patient treated with antithyroid drugs. CDR3 amino acids: CASTRRGEGSLAQHF. The CDR3 nucleotides are TGTGCCAGCACCCGAAGGGGGGAGGGTTCTCTAGCCCAGCATTTT.